A selection of T cell receptor beta chains follows, all from one sample in a study of tumor-infiltrating lymphocytes in primary liver carcinoma. TCRdb used MiXCR to reprocess the multiplex PCR reads, holding one entry per CDR3 protein. The table records 100,000 or so distinct CDR3 sequences, 65% to 75% of them present only once. Sequencing input: liver tumor tissue from sampling region 2. These receptors all come from a woman aged 55-69 years with primary liver carcinoma and hepatitis B virus infection. CDR3s include the opening cysteine and the closing phenylalanine or tryptophan. Size is stated for part of the rows, as once, few or many counts, or as a class when the clone is expanded.

clone size,V gene,J gene,CDR3 protein
-,TRBV4-1,TRBJ2-5,CASSPMNGGVRTQYF
medium-sized,TRBV11-2,TRBJ1-1,CASSFGPNTEAFF
-,TRBV11-2,TRBJ2-1,CASSLALVAGGRNEQFF
once,TRBV5-6,TRBJ2-7,CASSSLIAGSYGQYF
-,TRBV6-1,TRBJ2-7,CASILTRRSSYEQYF
once,TRBV29-1,TRBJ2-3,CSVKIAGGHTDTQYF
many,TRBV28,TRBJ2-2,CASSLRRGRRTDMNTGELFF
medium-sized,TRBV11-2,TRBJ2-7,CASSQAAEQYF
-,TRBV28,TRBJ1-6,CASSPMPGQGPYNSPLRF
many,TRBV12-3/TRBV12-4,TRBJ2-7,CASSLGVGRANEQYF
-,TRBV6-1,TRBJ2-2,CASRPLLGGGSKTGEQFF
-,TRBV6-1,TRBJ2-3,CARSAPGSSGRASTDTQYF
-,TRBV7-8,TRBJ2-1,CTSSLVGTSGSNEQFF
many,TRBV29-1,TRBJ1-2,CSATASGADGYTF
-,TRBV11-2,TRBJ2-3,CASGLDREIDTQYF
-,TRBV29-1,TRBJ2-1,CNVERLTGEDNEQFF
-,TRBV20-1,TRBJ2-3,CSARLPGLAEISTDTQYF
-,TRBV11-2,TRBJ2-3,CASSPGSSGSTDTQYF
-,TRBV11-2,TRBJ2-5,CTSSLIIGPQEAQYF
-,TRBV12-3/TRBV12-4,TRBJ1-1,CAVGSITNTEAFF
-,TRBV11-3,TRBJ2-1,CVSSLGDSSEQLF